This T cell receptor beta chain stems from a study of T cells in Graves' hyperthyroidism and ophthalmopathy. Germline V lookup: CDR1 GTSNPN, CDR2 SVGIG (reference sequence). With 3 bases removed from V and 0 bases from J, the gap between germline ends came to 9 bases. CDR3 length: 14 amino acids. Patients counted as stable if ophthalmopathy did not develop within 18 months. PBMCs came from more than 9 ml fresh peripheral blood. TCR beta CDR3 region amplification was performed from RNA transcripts. The TCR CDR3 first-round RT-PCR relied on the HTBI primer set. TCRdb itself ran the multiplex PCR reads through MiXCR, one entry per CDR3 protein. The sample has approximately 520,000 distinct CDR3 sequences; more than 20% are singletons. This clonotype was observed at least ten times.

The clonotype originates from a man aged 18 to 35 with Graves' hyperthyroidism. The source material was blood. The V gene is TRBV30, the J gene TRBJ1-5, with D possibly being TRBD1 (6 bases). The CDR3 reads CAWSSGVSNQPQHF. Here the CDR3 DNA reads TGTGCCTGGAGCTCAGGGGTTAGCAATCAGCCCCAGCATTTT.